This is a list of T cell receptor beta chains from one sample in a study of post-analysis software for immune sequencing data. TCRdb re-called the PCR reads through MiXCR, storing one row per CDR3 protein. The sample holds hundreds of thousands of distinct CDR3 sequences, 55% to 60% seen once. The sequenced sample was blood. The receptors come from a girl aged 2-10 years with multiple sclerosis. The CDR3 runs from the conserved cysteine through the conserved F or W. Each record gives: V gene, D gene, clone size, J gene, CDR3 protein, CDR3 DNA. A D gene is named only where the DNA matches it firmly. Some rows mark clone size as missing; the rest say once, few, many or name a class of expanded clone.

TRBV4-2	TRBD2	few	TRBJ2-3	CASSQGLAGGPSTDTQYF	TGTGCCAGCAGCCAAGGACTAGCGGGGGGGCCTAGCACAGATACGCAGTATTTT
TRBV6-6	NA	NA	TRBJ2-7	CASSYSKGWEQYF	TGTGCCAGCAGTTACTCGAAGGGTTGGGAGCAGTACTTC
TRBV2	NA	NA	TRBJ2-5	CASSGYTQSPQYF	TGTGCCAGCAGTGGCTACACTCAATCTCCCCAGTACTTC
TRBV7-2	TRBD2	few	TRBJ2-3	CASSKTSGGADTQYF	TGTGCCAGCAGCAAGACTAGCGGGGGGGCAGATACGCAGTATTTT
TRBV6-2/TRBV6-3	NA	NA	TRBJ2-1	CASSYSSLVNEQFF	TGTGCCAGCAGTTACTCTTCCCTAGTCAATGAGCAGTTCTTC
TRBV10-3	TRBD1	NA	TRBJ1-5	CAIGDRGYQPQHF	TGTGCCATCGGCGACAGGGGTTATCAGCCCCAGCATTTT
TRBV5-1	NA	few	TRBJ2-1	CASTAGTSGNEQFF	TGCGCCAGCACGGCGGGCACATCAGGGAATGAGCAGTTCTTC
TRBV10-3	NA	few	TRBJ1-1	CAISEQGSEAFF	TGTGCCATCAGTGAGCAGGGTTCTGAAGCTTTCTTT
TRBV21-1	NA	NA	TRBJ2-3	CASSGTRDSDTQYF	TGTGCCAGCAGCGGGACTAGGGATTCAGATACGCAGTATTTT
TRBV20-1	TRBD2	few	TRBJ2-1	CSTRSPLGGGAHNEQFF	TGCAGTACTAGATCTCCCCTGGGCGGGGGGGCCCACAATGAGCAGTTCTTC
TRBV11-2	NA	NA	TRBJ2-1	CASSSSPAEEQFF	TGTGCCAGCAGCTCATCCCCCGCGGAGGAGCAGTTCTTC
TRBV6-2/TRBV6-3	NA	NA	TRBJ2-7	CATSAGSSYEQYF	TGTGCCACCTCGGCCGGCTCCTCCTACGAGCAGTACTTC
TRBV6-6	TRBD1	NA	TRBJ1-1	CASREGQGNTEAFF	TGTGCCAGCAGAGAGGGACAGGGCAACACTGAAGCTTTCTTT
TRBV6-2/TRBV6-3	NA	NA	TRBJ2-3	CASSYSMTHTQYF	TGTGCCAGCAGTTACTCGATGACACATACGCAGTATTTT
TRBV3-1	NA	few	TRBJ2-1	CASSSVNGDNEQFF	TGTGCCAGCAGCTCCGTAAACGGGGACAATGAGCAGTTCTTC
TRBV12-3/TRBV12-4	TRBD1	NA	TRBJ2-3	CASSPRDSKDTQYF	TGTGCCAGCAGTCCCCGGGACAGTAAAGATACGCAGTATTTT
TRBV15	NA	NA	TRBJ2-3	CATSRFPRASSTDTQYF	TGTGCCACCAGCAGATTCCCTAGAGCATCTTCCACAGATACGCAGTATTTT
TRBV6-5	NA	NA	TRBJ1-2	CASSYTAIRGQGGYTF	TGTGCCAGCAGTTACACGGCAATTCGGGGGCAGGGTGGCTACACCTTC
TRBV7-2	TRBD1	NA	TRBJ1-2	CASTLQGASGYGYTF	TGTGCCAGCACCTTACAGGGGGCCTCGGGTTATGGCTACACCTTC
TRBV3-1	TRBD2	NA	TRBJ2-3	CASSRRTSGTDTQYF	TGTGCCAGCAGCCGCCGGACTAGCGGCACAGATACGCAGTATTTT
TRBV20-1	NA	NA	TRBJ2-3	CSAEDSRQRADTQYF	TGCAGTGCCGAGGACAGTAGGCAACGCGCAGATACGCAGTATTTT
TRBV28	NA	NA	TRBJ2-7	CASSPRGVFYEQYF	TGTGCCAGCAGTCCCAGGGGTGTATTCTACGAGCAGTACTTC
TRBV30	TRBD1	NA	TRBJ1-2	CAWSRETGGAGDGYTF	TGTGCCTGGAGTAGGGAGACAGGGGGCGCCGGGGATGGCTACACCTTC
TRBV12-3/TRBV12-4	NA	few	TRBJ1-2	CASSPDSGVYGYTF	TGTGCCAGCAGCCCGGACAGCGGTGTCTATGGCTACACCTTC
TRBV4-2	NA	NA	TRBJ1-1	CASSQDMINTEAFF	TGTGCCAGCAGCCAAGATATGATAAACACTGAAGCTTTCTTT
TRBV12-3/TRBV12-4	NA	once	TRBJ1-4	CASSLDGITNEKLFF	TGTGCCAGCAGTTTAGATGGGATCACTAATGAAAAACTGTTTTTT
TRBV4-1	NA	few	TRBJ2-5	CASSQESETQYF	TGCGCCAGCAGCCAAGAATCAGAGACCCAGTACTTC
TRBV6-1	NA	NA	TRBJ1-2	CASSEAGWGYGYTF	TGTGCCAGCAGTGAAGCCGGATGGGGCTATGGCTACACCTTC
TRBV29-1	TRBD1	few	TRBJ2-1	CSAAPGGIDEQFF	TGCAGCGCTGCTCCAGGGGGCATAGATGAGCAGTTCTTC
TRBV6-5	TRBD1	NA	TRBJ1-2	CASSYAGQGAFTF	TGTGCCAGCAGTTACGCCGGACAGGGGGCCTTCACCTTC
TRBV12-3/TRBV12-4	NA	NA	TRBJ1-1	CASSSMGRGMNTEAFF	TGTGCCAGCAGTTCGATGGGGCGGGGCATGAACACTGAAGCTTTCTTT
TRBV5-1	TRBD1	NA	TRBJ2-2	CASSLAPDRVVTGELFF	TGCGCCAGCAGCTTGGCCCCGGACAGGGTTGTCACCGGGGAGCTGTTTTTT
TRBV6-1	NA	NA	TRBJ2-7	CASSALYYEQYF	TGTGCCAGCAGTGCCCTCTACTACGAGCAGTACTTC
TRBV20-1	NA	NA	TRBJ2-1	CSADPGSGASYEQFF	TGCAGTGCTGACCCAGGGAGCGGAGCCTCCTACGAGCAGTTCTTC
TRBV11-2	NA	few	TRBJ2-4	CASSLDARDIQYF	TGTGCCAGCAGCTTAGATGCGAGGGACATTCAGTACTTC
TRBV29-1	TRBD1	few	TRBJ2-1	CSVVGQGINEQFF	TGCAGCGTTGTGGGACAGGGAATCAATGAGCAGTTCTTC